The sequence of this T cell receptor beta chain was determined in a study of read filtering for tumor transcriptome and immune sequencing. CDR3 size: 16 residues. Germline CDR1 is SEHNR and CDR2 is FQNEAQ (reference sequence). The junction had 0 bases not matched to a gene; V was cut back by 1 base and J by 5 bases. From approximately 430 ng of RNA, a library with molecular barcoded alpha/delta and beta/gamma adaptors was made. TCRdb processed the reads anew with MiXCR; each CDR3 protein has one entry. There are tens of thousands of distinct CDR3 sequences in the sample; under 15% occur only once, and about 48% lies in the top ten. There are many counts of this clonotype.

The sample consisted of a population of CD138-negative cells sorted from bone marrow. The V gene is TRBV7-9, the J gene TRBJ2-1; 15 bases line up with TRBD2. This clonotype was obtained from a donor at least 40 years old with multiple myeloma. The CDR3 DNA is TGTGCCAGCAGCTTAGGGACTAGCGGGAGGGACAATGAGCAGTTCTTC. It specifies CASSLGTSGRDNEQFF.